This T cell receptor beta chain was documented in a study of human T cells and chemical hapten exposure. Study information: From small differences in pooled library volume came most of the variation in per-sample TCR yields.

Whole-study findings and limits: TCRs exceeding a frequency of 1 in 1000 stayed unchanged under DPC sensitization.

The germline CDR1 and CDR2 sequences are DFQATT and SNEGSKA (reference sequence). The CDR3 is made up of 17 amino acids. V shed 5 bases and J shed 1 base, with 18 bases lying between them. The time point here: healthy volunteer bleed at 6 weeks. Researchers extracted total RNA from unfractionated whole blood. During construction of the library, unique molecular identifiers were attached to individual cDNA molecules for quantitative, reproducible TCR counting. Authors' processing steps: Samples had a median of around 88,000 TCRs, ranging roughly 20,000 to 690,600. Via MiXCR, TCRdb re-called the RACE reads, giving one row per CDR3 protein. The V and J calls were determined by TCRdb, not by the authors. Of about 77,000 distinct CDR3 sequences in the sample, 8.6% were seen once. Ten or more counts support this clonotype. Antigen unknown.

V usage is TRBV20-1 and J usage is TRBJ2-6; possibly TRBD1 for D (6 bases). The sample was whole blood. The clonotype comes from a female donor in good health. Some clones in this sample may be carry-over from other donors' samples. In DNA, the CDR3 is TGCAGTGCTCCCGTTGGGGGCGACACTTCTGGGGCCAACGTCCTGACTTTC. Protein product: CSAPVGGDTSGANVLTF.